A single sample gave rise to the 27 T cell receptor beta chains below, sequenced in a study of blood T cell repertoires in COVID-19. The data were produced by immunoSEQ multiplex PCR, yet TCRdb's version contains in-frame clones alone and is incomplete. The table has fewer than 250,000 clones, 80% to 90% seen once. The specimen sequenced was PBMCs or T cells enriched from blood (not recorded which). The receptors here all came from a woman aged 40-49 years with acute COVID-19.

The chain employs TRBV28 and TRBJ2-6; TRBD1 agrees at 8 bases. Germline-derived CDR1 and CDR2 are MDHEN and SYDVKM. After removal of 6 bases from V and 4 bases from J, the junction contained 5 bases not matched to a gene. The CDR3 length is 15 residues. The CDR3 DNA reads TGTGCCAGCAGCCGGACAGGGACCGGGGCCAACGTCCTGACTTTC. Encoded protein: CASSRTGTGANVLTF.

The CDR3 DNA reads as TGTGCCAGCAGCTTGGAAGGAAGGGGTACGCAGTATTTT. Its translation: CASSLEGRGTQYF. J is TRBJ2-3 and V is TRBV5-8, with D possibly TRBD1 on 5 matching bases. The V end was cut by 0 bases, the J end by 8 bases, with 10 bases between. Germline V lookup: CDR1 SGHTS, CDR2 YDEGEE. The CDR3 runs to 13 residues.

The DNA of the CDR3 is TGTGCCAGCAGCTTCGAGCCATCGGAGCAGTACTTC. It is translated as CASSFEPSEQYF. The V and J genes are TRBV5-4 and TRBJ2-7; D is ambiguous. From germline, CDR1 is SGHNT and CDR2 YYREEE (reference sequence). The V gene lost 2 bases and the J gene lost 7 bases, with 10 bases spanning the gap. The CDR3 is 12 amino acids.

Here the CDR3 reads CASSLYSRSGELFF. For the CDR3, the DNA is TGTGCCAGCAGCTTATACTCTCGGTCCGGGGAGCTGTTTTTT. The V and J genes are TRBV11-3 and TRBJ2-2; unclear D gene. The CDR3 extends over 14 amino acids. The V end lost 2 bases, the J end lost 6 bases, and 10 bases lay between the germline ends. CDR1 and CDR2 (germline): SGHNT, YENEEA.

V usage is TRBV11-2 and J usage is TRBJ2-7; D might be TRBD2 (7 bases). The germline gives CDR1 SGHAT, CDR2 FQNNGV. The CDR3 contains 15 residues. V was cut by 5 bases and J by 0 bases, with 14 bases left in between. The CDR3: CASSPGGTISYEQYF. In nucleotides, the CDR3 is TGTGCCAGCAGCCCGGGGGGCACGATCTCCTACGAGCAGTACTTC.

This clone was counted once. CDR3 coding DNA: TGTGCCAGCAGCTCTCCCCTGGGAGGGTTAACAGATACGCAGTATTTT. The encoded protein is CASSSPLGGLTDTQYF. V usage is TRBV9 and J usage is TRBJ2-3, with 7 bases identical to TRBD2. Germline CDR1 is SGDLS and CDR2 is YYNGEE. This CDR3 has 16 residues. With 4 bases clipped from V and 3 bases from J, the junction kept 11 bases outside the gene matches.

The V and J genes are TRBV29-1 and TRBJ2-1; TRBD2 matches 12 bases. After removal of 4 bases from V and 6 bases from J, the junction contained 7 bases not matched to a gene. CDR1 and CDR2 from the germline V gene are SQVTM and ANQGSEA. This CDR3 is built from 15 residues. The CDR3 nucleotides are TGCAGCGTTGGCCCCCGGACTAGCGGGATCAATGAGCAGTTCTTC. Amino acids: CSVGPRTSGINEQFF.

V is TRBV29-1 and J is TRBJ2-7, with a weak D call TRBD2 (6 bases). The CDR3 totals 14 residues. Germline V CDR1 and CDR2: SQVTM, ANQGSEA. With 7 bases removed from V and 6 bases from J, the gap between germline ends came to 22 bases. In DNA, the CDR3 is TGCAGCGCTGGGTTGGGGGGAAAGGGCTCCGAGCAGTACTTC. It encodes CSAGLGGKGSEQYF.

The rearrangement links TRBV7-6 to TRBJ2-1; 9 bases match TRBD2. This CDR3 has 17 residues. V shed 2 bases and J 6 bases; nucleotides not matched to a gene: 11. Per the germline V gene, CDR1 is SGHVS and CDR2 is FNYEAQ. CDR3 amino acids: CASSLRGGSSGTNEQFF. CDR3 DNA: TGTGCCAGCAGCTTAAGGGGGGGGTCTAGCGGGACCAATGAGCAGTTCTTC.

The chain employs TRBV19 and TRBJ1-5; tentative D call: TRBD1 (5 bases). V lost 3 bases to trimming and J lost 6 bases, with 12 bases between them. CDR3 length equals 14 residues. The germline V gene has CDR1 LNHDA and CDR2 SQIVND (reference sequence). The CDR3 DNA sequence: TGTGCCAGTAGTATTTCAGGGATTGGTCAGCCCCAGCATTTT. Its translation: CASSISGIGQPQHF.

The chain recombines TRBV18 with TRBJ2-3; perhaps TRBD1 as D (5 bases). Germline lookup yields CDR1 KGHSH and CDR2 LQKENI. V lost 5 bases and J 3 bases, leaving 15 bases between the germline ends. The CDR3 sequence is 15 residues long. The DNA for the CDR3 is TGTGCCAGCTCAAAGGACAATAAGTATACAGATACGCAGTATTTT. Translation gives CASSKDNKYTDTQYF.

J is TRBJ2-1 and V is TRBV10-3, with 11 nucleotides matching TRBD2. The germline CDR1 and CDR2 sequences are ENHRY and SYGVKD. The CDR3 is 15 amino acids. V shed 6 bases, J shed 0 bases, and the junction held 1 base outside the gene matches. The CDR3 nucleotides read TGTGCCATCAGGACTAGCGGGAACTCCTACAATGAGCAGTTCTTC. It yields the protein CAIRTSGNSYNEQFF.

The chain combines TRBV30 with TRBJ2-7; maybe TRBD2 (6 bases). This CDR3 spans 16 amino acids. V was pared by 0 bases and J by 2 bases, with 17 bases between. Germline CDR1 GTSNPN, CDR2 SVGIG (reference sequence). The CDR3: CAWSVSIKGGTYEQYF. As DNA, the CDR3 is TGTGCCTGGAGTGTATCAATCAAAGGCGGGACCTACGAGCAGTACTTC.

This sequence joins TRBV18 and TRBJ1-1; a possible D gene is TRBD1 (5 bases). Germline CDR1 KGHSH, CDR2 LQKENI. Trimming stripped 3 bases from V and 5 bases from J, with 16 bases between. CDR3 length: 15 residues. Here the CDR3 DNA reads TGTGCCAGCTCACCTCCTGGGGGGGTTGGGACTGAAGCTTTCTTT. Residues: CASSPPGGVGTEAFF.

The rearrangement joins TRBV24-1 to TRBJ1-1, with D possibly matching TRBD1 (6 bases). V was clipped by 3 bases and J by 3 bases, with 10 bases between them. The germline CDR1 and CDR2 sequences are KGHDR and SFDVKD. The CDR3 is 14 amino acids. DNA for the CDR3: TGTGCCACCAGTGATGGGGGCCGTTACACTGAAGCTTTCTTT. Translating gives CATSDGGRYTEAFF.

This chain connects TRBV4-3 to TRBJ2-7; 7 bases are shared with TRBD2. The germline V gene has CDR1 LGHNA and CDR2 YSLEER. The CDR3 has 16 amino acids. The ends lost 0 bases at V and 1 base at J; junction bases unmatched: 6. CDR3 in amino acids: CASSQDFGTKSYEQYF. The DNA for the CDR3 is TGCGCCAGCAGCCAAGATTTCGGGACTAAGTCCTACGAGCAGTACTTC.

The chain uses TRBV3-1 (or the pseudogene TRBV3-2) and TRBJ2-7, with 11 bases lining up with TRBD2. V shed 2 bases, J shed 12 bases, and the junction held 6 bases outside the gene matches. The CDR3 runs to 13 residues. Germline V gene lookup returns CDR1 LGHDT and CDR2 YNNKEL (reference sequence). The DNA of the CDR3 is TGTGCCAGCAGCCAATCGACTAGCGGGAAGATGTACTTC. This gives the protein CASSQSTSGKMYF.

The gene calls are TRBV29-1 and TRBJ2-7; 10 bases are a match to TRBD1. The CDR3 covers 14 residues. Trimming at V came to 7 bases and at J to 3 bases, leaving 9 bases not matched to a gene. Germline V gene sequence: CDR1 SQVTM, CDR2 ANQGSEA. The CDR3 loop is CSGLGQGSSYEQYF. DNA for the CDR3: TGCAGCGGACTGGGACAGGGGAGTAGCTACGAGCAGTACTTC.

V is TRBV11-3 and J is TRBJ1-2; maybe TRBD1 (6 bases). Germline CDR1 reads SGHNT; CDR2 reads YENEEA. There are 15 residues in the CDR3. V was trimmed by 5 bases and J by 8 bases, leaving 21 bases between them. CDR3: CASSLGGQRNSGYTF. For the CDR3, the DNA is TGTGCCAGCAGCCTTGGGGGCCAAAGGAATTCAGGCTACACCTTC.

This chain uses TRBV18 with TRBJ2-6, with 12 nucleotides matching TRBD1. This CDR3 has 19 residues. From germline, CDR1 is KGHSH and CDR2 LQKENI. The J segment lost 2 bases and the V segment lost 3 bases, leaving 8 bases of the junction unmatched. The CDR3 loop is CASSPWGTGGATGANVLTF. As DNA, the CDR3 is TGTGCCAGCTCACCCTGGGGGACAGGGGGCGCAACTGGGGCCAACGTCCTGACTTTC.

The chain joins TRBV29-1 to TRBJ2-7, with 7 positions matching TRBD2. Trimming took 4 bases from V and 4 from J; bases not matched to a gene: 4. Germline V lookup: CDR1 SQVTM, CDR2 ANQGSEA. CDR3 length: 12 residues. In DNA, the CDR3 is TGCAGCGTTGGTCCGCGGGAGTACGAGCAGTACTTC. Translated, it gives CSVGPREYEQYF.

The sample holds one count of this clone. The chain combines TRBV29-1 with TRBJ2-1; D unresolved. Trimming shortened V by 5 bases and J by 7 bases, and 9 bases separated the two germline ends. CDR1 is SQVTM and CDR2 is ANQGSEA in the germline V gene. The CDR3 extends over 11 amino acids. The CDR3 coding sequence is TGCAGCGTTCGACATCGGAATGAGCAGTTCTTC. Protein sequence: CSVRHRNEQFF.

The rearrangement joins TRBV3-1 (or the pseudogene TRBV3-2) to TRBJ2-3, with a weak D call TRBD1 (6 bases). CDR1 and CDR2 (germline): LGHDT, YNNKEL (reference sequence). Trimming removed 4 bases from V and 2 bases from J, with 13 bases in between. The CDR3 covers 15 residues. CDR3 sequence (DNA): TGTGCCAGCAGCCTTAAAGGACAGACCACAGATACGCAGTATTTT. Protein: CASSLKGQTTDTQYF.

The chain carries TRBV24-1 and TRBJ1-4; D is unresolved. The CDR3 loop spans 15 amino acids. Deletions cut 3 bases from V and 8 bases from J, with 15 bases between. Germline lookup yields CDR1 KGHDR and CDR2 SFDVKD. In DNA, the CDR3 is TGTGCCACCAGTGATGGGTCTTTGGGAGGAGAAAAACTGTTTTTT. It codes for CATSDGSLGGEKLFF.

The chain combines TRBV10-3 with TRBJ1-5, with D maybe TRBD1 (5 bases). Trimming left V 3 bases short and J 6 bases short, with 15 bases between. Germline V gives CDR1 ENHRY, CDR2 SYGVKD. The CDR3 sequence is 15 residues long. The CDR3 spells CAISEDPSGLQPQHF. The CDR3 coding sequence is TGTGCCATCAGTGAAGACCCTTCGGGACTTCAGCCCCAGCATTTT.

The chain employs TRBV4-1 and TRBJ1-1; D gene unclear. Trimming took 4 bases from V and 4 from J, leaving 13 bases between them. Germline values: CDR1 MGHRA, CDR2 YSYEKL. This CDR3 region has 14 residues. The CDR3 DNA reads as TGCGCCAGCAGCCTCCACCAGTCGGGCACTGAAGCTTTCTTT. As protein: CASSLHQSGTEAFF.

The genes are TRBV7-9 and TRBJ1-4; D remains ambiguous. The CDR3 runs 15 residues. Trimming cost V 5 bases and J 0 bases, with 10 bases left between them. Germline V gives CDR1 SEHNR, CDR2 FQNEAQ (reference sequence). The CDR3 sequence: CASSRDVPTNEKLFF. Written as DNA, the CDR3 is TGTGCCAGCAGCCGGGATGTTCCAACTAATGAAAAACTGTTTTTT.